This passage covers 10 T cell receptor beta chains from one sample sequenced in a study of blood T cell repertoires in COVID-19 (dated by TCRdb to the early 2020s). Library preparation was by the immunoSEQ multiplex PCR assay. What TCRdb holds here is the immuneACCESS table cut down to in-frame rearrangements. Part of the clones is not present; checked against another copy, under half of the missing clones reflect an unresolved V gene, and the others are unexplained. Recorded for this sample are fewer than 350,000 clones; 80% to 90% of them occurred a single time. The ten largest clones represent 2.2% of the sample. Sequencing input: PBMCs or T cells enriched from blood (not recorded which). The source is a man aged 30 to 45 who had recovered from COVID-19.

This chain joins TRBV20-1 and TRBJ2-1; tentative D call: TRBD2 (5 bases). This CDR3 is built from 14 residues. With 3 bases removed from V and 0 bases from J, the gap between germline ends came to 9 bases. CDR1 is DFQATT and CDR2 is SNEGSKA in the germline V gene (reference sequence). The CDR3 loop reads CSASRRASYNEQFF. CDR3 nucleotides: TGCAGTGCTAGTCGGCGGGCCTCCTACAATGAGCAGTTCTTC.

The rearrangement uses TRBV10-2 and TRBJ1-3, with a possible D match to TRBD1 (5 bases). Germline V gives CDR1 WSHSY, CDR2 SAAADI. Trimming left V 3 bases short and J 0 bases short, with 9 bases between. CDR3 length equals 15 residues. CDR3 in amino acids: CASSDRTNSGNTIYF. In DNA, the CDR3 is TGCGCCAGCAGTGATCGGACAAACTCTGGAAACACCATATATTTT.

This sequence joins TRBV6-1 and TRBJ2-3, with TRBD1 matching over 8 bases. J gave up 4 bases and V 3 bases, and 12 bases lay outside the gene matches. This CDR3 has 17 residues. The germline V gene has CDR1 MNHNS and CDR2 SASEGT. The CDR3 bases are TGTGCCAGCAGTGAGCGAGACAGGGGCTTGTTAGCAGATACGCAGTATTTT. It codes for CASSERDRGLLADTQYF.

The chain employs TRBV4-3 and TRBJ1-5, with 11 bases fitting TRBD1. There are 16 residues in the CDR3. J was trimmed by 7 bases and V by 1 base; bases with no gene match: 6. The germline V gene has CDR1 LGHNA and CDR2 YSLEER. This CDR3 is CASSQGTGGEGQPQHF. CDR3 DNA: TGCGCCAGCAGCCAAGGGACAGGGGGCGAGGGGCAGCCCCAGCATTTT.

The genes are TRBV15 and TRBJ2-1, with TRBD1 matching over 7 bases. With V trimmed by 5 bases and J by 9 bases, 10 bases remained unmatched. Germline loops: CDR1 LNHNV, CDR2 YYDKDF (reference sequence). This CDR3 region has 14 residues. The CDR3 region is CATSGRQGSGEQFF. The CDR3 region has the DNA TGTGCCACCAGCGGGCGACAGGGCTCCGGTGAGCAGTTCTTC.

The chain couples TRBV9 to TRBJ2-1; tentative D call: TRBD2 (6 bases). V was pared by 3 bases and J by 9 bases, with 13 bases between. Per germline, CDR1 SGDLS and CDR2 YYNGEE. The CDR3 consists of 13 residues. The CDR3 reads CASSAPTSFEQFF. The CDR3 DNA follows: TGTGCCAGCAGCGCCCCAACTAGCTTTGAGCAGTTCTTC.

The V and J genes are TRBV7-6 and TRBJ2-7, with a weak D call TRBD1 (6 bases). V lost 3 bases, J lost 8 bases, and 8 bases lay in between. Germline V gives CDR1 SGHVS, CDR2 FNYEAQ. The CDR3 loop spans 11 amino acids. CDR3 loop: CASSFTGKQYF. The CDR3 DNA reads TGTGCCAGCAGCTTCACAGGGAAGCAGTACTTC.

This chain links TRBV7-2 with TRBJ2-7; D unresolved. The CDR3 totals 11 residues. Trimming removed 7 bases at V and 2 bases at J, with 6 bases between. Germline CDR1 reads SGHTA; CDR2 reads FQGNSA. CDR3 coding DNA: TGTGCCAGCACAGGCGCCTACGAGCAGTACTTC. Its translation is CASTGAYEQYF.

The chain carries TRBV20-1 and TRBJ1-6; TRBD1 is a possible D gene (6 bases). CDR1 and CDR2 from the germline V gene are DFQATT and SNEGSKA (reference sequence). The CDR3 is made up of 15 amino acids. V was pared by 4 bases and J by 9 bases, with 19 bases between. The CDR3 nucleotides are TGCAGTGCTACTGAGTTTCGGGGGGCCAGTTCACCCCTCCACTTT. Amino acid sequence: CSATEFRGASSPLHF.

The chain joins TRBV15 to TRBJ1-2; D remains ambiguous. There are 15 residues in the CDR3. Germline V gene sequence: CDR1 LNHNV, CDR2 YYDKDF (reference sequence). Trimming left V 4 bases short and J 5 bases short, with 17 bases between. For the CDR3, the DNA is TGTGCCACCAGCACCAGAAAAGGAACGGGATATGGCTACACCTTC. This translates into CATSTRKGTGYGYTF. The full variable domain, in which reference TRBV15 and TRBJ1-2 provide the parts outside the CDR3, is DAMVIQNPRYQVTQFGKPVTLSCSQTLNHNVMYWYQQKSSQAPKLLFHYYDKDFNNEADTPDNFQSRRPNTSFCFLDIRSPGLGDTAMYLCATSTRKGTGYGYTFGSGTRLTVV.